This entry concerns a single TCR beta chain. The sample comes from a study of blood T cell repertoires in COVID-19. Clones were read by immunoSEQ multiplex PCR, and TCRdb kept only the in-frame ones, dropping some. The sample shows more than 350,000 clones, 85% to 90% of them seen only once. V lost 9 bases and J 3 bases, leaving 18 bases between the germline ends. The CDR3 length is 14 residues. The germline V gene has CDR1 MNHEY and CDR2 SVGAGI. The receptor was isolated from a woman in her forties or fifties who had recovered from COVID-19. Sequenced sample: PBMCs or T cells enriched from blood (not recorded which). The chain has TRBV6-5 and TRBJ2-7, with a tentative D call TRBD2 (6 bases). The CDR3 reads CASAPGTDYYEQYF. DNA of the CDR3: TGTGCCAGTGCACCGGGGACGGACTACTACGAGCAGTACTTC.